The 11 T cell receptor beta chains in this list originate from one sample, sequenced in a study of blood T cell repertoires in COVID-19. Profiling relied on immunoSEQ multiplex PCR, and the TCRdb table lists in-frame clones only, not all of them. The sample lists around 400,000 clones, roughly 86% occurring once. Sequenced input: peripheral blood. These receptor sequences come from a woman aged 55-70 years with COVID-19, enrolled during active disease.

The V and J genes are TRBV5-1 and TRBJ2-1, with 11 nucleotides matching TRBD1. The CDR3 contains 15 residues. Germline V gene lookup returns CDR1 SGHRS and CDR2 YFSETQ. With 0 bases clipped from V and 7 bases from J, the junction kept 3 bases outside the gene matches. CDR3 nucleotide sequence: TGCGCCAGCAGCTTGGTGGGGACAGGGGGGAATGAGCAGTTCTTC. Translating gives CASSLVGTGGNEQFF.

This clone was seen a handful of times. The chain couples TRBV4-1 to TRBJ1-1; D uncertain. CDR1 MGHRA and CDR2 YSYEKL come from the germline V gene. Trimming cost V 3 bases and J 1 base, with 9 bases left between them. The CDR3 runs 14 residues. The CDR3 region is CASSQVSGNTEAFF. In DNA, the CDR3 is TGCGCCAGCAGCCAGGTCAGTGGGAACACTGAAGCTTTCTTT.

The chain joins TRBV7-2 to TRBJ1-2; D unclear. From germline, CDR1 is SGHTA and CDR2 FQGNSA. V gave up 3 bases and J gave up 4 bases, with 12 bases separating them. The CDR3 runs 14 residues. The CDR3 region is CASSFGIQTYGYTF. CDR3 coding DNA: TGTGCCAGCAGCTTCGGGATTCAAACCTATGGCTACACCTTC.

V gene TRBV2 combines with J gene TRBJ1-1, with unresolved D. Trimming took off 6 bases at V and 5 bases at J, with 13 bases between the two ends. The CDR3 length is 13 residues. The germline CDR1 and CDR2 sequences are SNHLY and FYNNEI. The CDR3 DNA follows: TGTGCCAGCAGCGCCACGGGAGGTACTGAAGCTTTCTTT. This gives the protein CASSATGGTEAFF.

The V and J genes are TRBV3-1 (or the pseudogene TRBV3-2) and TRBJ1-4; D might be TRBD1 (5 bases). CDR1 is LGHDT, CDR2 YNNKEL, per germline (reference sequence). The CDR3 runs 16 residues. Trimming shortened V by 3 bases and J by 0 bases, and 11 bases separated the two germline ends. In nucleotides, the CDR3 is TGTGCCAGCAGCCAGCAGGCGACAGCAACTAATGAAAAACTGTTTTTT. Its protein product is CASSQQATATNEKLFF.

The V and J genes are TRBV3-1 (or the pseudogene TRBV3-2) and TRBJ2-7; 12 bases agree with TRBD2. CDR3 length: 17 residues. V lost 5 bases and J lost 3; bases outside the gene matches: 11. Germline CDR1 LGHDT, CDR2 YNNKEL (reference sequence). Here the CDR3 DNA reads TGTGCCAGCAGCTACCAAAAAACTAGCGGGGGGTACTACGAGCAGTACTTC. Protein product: CASSYQKTSGGYYEQYF.

The chain recombines TRBV9 with TRBJ2-7; TRBD2 is a possible D gene (6 bases). In germline, CDR1 is SGDLS, CDR2 YYNGEE. V lost 2 bases and J 1 base, leaving 7 bases between the germline ends. The CDR3 spans 13 residues. CDR3: CASSVSGSYEQYF. The DNA of the CDR3 is TGTGCCAGCAGCGTGAGCGGGTCCTACGAGCAGTACTTC.

This chain joins TRBV4-1 and TRBJ1-3; perhaps TRBD1 as D (5 bases). Germline values: CDR1 MGHRA, CDR2 YSYEKL. There are 16 residues in the CDR3. The V end was cut by 4 bases, the J end by 0 bases, with 13 bases between. CDR3 residues: CASSLGDSRSGNTIYF. The CDR3 region has the DNA TGCGCCAGCAGCCTGGGGGACTCTCGCTCTGGAAACACCATATATTTT.

This clone has just one count. This chain uses TRBV27 with TRBJ1-1, with no clear D. Germline lookup yields CDR1 MNHEY and CDR2 SMNVEV (reference sequence). The CDR3 extends over 14 amino acids. Trimming shortened V by 3 bases and J by 0 bases, and 8 bases separated the two germline ends. CDR3 DNA: TGTGCCAGCAGTTTTGGGCAGCTGAACACTGAAGCTTTCTTT. Translating gives CASSFGQLNTEAFF.

The J gene is TRBJ2-1, the V gene TRBV5-8; TRBD2 agrees at 10 bases. With V trimmed by 5 bases and J by 7 bases, 15 bases remained unmatched. In germline, CDR1 is SGHTS, CDR2 YDEGEE. The CDR3 is 17 amino acids. The CDR3 DNA is TGTGCCAGCAGATTTCAGGGAAGTCTAGCGGGAGCAAATGAGCAGTTCTTC. It encodes CASRFQGSLAGANEQFF. Full variable domain (outside the CDR3, taken from reference TRBV5-8 and TRBJ2-1): EAGVTQSPTHLIKTRGQQATLRCSPISGHTSVYWYQQALGLGLQFLLWYDEGEERNRGNFPPRFSGRQFPNYSSELNVNALELEDSALYLCASRFQGSLAGANEQFFGPGTRLTVL.

This clone showed up just a few times. The chain employs TRBV6-4 and TRBJ2-1, with 8 nucleotides matching TRBD2. CDR1 is MRHNA and CDR2 is SNTAGT in the germline V gene. J was trimmed by 5 bases and V by 5 bases; bases with no gene match: 8. CDR3 size: 15 residues. The CDR3 loop is CASSYLAGGNNEQFF. In DNA, the CDR3 is TGTGCCAGCAGTTACCTTGCGGGGGGAAACAATGAGCAGTTCTTC.